This T cell receptor (beta chain) appears in the sequencing data of a study of T cell responses to AZD1222 COVID-19 vaccine. Data came from immunoSEQ multiplex PCR; TCRdb stores just in-frame clones and leaves some out. Altogether approximately 120,000 clones are present, approximately 85% being singletons, with the ten largest covering around 4.4%. This receptor was taken from an adult who received the AZD1222 COVID-19 vaccine. The sample here was peripheral blood, taken 28 days after the second AZD1222 dose.

Written as DNA, the CDR3 is TGTGCCAGTACCCCGAGGAGGGGAGGGCTGAGATCTGAAGCTTTCTTT. Protein: CASTPRRGGLRSEAFF. The chain is built from TRBV19 and TRBJ1-1, with D tentatively TRBD1 (5 bases). Germline CDR1 reads LNHDA; CDR2 reads SQIVND (reference sequence). CDR3 length equals 16 residues. The V end was cut by 7 bases, the J end by 6 bases, with 24 bases between.